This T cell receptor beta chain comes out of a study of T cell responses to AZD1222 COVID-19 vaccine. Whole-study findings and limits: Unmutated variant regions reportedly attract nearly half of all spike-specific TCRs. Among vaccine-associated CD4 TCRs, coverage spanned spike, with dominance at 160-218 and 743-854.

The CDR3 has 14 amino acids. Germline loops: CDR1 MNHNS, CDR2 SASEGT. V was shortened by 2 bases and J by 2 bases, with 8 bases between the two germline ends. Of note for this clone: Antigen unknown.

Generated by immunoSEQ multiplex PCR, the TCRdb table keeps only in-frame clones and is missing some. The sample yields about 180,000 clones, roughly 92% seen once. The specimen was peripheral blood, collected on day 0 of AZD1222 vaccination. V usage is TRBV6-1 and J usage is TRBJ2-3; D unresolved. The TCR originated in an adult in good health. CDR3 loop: CASSERGLTDTQYF. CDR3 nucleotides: TGTGCCAGCAGTGAACGCGGCCTCACAGATACGCAGTATTTT.